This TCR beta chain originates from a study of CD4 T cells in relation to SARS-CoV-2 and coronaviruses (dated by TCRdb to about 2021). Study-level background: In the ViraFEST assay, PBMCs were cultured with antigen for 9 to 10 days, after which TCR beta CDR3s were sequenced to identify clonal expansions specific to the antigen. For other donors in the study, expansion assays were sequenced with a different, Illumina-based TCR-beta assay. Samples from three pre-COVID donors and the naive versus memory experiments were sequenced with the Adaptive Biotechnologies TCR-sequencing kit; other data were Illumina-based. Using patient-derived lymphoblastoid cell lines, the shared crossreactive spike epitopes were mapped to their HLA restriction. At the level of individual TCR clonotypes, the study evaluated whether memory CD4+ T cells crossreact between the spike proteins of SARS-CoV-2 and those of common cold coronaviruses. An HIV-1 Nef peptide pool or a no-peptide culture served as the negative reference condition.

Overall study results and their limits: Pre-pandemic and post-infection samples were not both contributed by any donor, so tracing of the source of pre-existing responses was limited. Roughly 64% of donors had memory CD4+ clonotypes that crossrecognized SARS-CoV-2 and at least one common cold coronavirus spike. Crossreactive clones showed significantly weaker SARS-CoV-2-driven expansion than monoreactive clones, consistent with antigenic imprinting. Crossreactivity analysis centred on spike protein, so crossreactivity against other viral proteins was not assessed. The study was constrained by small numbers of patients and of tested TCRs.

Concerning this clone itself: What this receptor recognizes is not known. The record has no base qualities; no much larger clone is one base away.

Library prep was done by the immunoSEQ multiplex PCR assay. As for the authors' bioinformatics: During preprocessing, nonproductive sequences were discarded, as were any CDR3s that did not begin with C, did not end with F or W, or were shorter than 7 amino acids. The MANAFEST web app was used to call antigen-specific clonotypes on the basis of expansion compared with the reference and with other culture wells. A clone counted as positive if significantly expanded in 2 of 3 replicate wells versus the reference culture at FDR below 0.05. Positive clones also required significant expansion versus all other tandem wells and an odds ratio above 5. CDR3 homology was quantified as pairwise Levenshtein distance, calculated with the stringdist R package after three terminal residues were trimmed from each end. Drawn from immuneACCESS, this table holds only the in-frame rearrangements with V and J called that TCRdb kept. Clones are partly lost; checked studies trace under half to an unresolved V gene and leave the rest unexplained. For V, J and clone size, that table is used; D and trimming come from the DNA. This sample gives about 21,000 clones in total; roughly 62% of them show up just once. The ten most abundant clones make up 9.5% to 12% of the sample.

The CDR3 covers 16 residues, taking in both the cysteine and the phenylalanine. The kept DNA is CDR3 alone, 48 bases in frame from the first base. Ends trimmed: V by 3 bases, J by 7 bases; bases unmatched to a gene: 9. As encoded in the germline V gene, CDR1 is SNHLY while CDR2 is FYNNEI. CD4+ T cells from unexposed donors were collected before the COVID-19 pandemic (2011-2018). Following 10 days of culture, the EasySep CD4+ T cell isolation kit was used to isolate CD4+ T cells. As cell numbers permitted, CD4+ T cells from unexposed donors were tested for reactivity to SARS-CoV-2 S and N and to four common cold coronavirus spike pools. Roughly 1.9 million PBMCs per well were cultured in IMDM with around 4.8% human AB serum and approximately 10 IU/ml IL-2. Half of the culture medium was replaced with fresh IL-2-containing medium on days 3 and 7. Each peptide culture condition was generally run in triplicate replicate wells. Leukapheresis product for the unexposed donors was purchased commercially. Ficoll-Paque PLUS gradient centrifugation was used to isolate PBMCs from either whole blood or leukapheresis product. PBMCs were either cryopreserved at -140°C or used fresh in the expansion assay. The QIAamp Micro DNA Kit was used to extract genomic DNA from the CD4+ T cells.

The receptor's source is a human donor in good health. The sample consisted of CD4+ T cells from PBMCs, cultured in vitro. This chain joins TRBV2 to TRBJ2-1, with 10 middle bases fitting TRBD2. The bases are TGTGCCAGCAGTGAGGGTGCACTAGCGGGGACAAATGAGCAGTTCTTC. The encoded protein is CASSEGALAGTNEQFF.